This T cell receptor (beta chain) was recorded in a study of cytomegalovirus exposure and HLA in healthy donors. CDR1 LGHNA and CDR2 YSLEER come from the germline V gene. Trimming cost V 3 bases and J 7 bases, with 21 bases left between them. This CDR3 is 16 amino acids long. Details on this clone: Antigen unknown.

The PCR ran on 60 Vbeta and 13 Jbeta primers. In the original processing: Later, an analysis found tens of millions of unique TCR beta chains, and 9.5 million to 12 million of these were shared. TCRdb's table, derived via immunoSEQ multiplex PCR, lists solely in-frame clones and lacks some. V and J calls and clone size come straight from that table; D and trimming were deduced from the DNA. This repertoire shows roughly 140,000 clones, roughly 80% found once; its top ten account for nearly 7%. Whole-study findings and limits: Near-uniform donor sequencing depth was presumed by presence/absence analyses. The study listed roughly 160 cytomegalovirus-associated TCR beta chains.

V usage is TRBV4-3 and J usage is TRBJ1-2, with D unclear. Sequenced sample: PBMCs. The TCR sequence derives from a man aged 40-50 years in good health and CMV-seropositive. The chain's CDR3 is CASSQGTGRQRGGYTF. In nucleotides, the CDR3 is TGCGCCAGCAGCCAGGGTACGGGAAGGCAGAGAGGTGGCTACACCTTC.